These T cell receptor beta chains were read from a single sample in a study of cytomegalovirus exposure and HLA in healthy donors. Assay used: immunoSEQ multiplex PCR; TCRdb lists only in-frame clones, some missing. In the table there are 85,000 to 90,000 clones, 65% to 80% of which are singletons. The specimen was PBMCs. The receptors were gathered from a man younger than 40 in good health and CMV-seropositive. Both conserved end residues are part of each CDR3. A D gene is named only where the DNA matches it firmly. Clone size, where shown, is once, few, many, or a class for clones that have expanded.

TRBJ2-3 | TRBD1 | TRBV7-2 | - | TGTGCCAGCAGCTGGACAGGGGGGGAACCAGATACGCAGTATTTT | CASSWTGGEPDTQYF
TRBJ2-1 | TRBD1 | TRBV5-6 | - | TGTGCCAGCAGTCCCAACCGGGCAGGGGGTGAGCAGTTCTTC | CASSPNRAGGEQFF
TRBJ1-6 | - | TRBV6-5 | - | TGTGCCAGCAGTTACCAGGGGACACCCCTCCACTTT | CASSYQGTPLHF
TRBJ1-2 | - | TRBV6-1 | - | TGTGCCAGCAGTGGATCGGTTGGTGGCTACACCTTC | CASSGSVGGYTF
TRBJ1-5 | - | TRBV15 | - | TGTGCCACCAGCAGAGTCGGTAATCAGCCCCAGCATTTT | CATSRVGNQPQHF
TRBJ2-5 | TRBD2 | TRBV5-4 | - | TGTGCCAGCAGCTTGGTCGTAGTAGCGGGGGAAGAGACCCAGTACTTC | CASSLVVVAGEETQYF
TRBJ1-5 | - | TRBV4-1 | - | TGCGCCAGCAGGAAAACGGGGGGGGGAGACCATCAGCCCCAGCATTTT | CASRKTGGGDHQPQHF
TRBJ2-3 | TRBD2 | TRBV18 | - | TGTGCCAGCTCACCACTTTCGTTAGCGGGGGACACAGATACGCAGTATTTT | CASSPLSLAGDTDTQYF
TRBJ2-7 | TRBD1 | TRBV6-5 | - | TGTGCCAGCAGGGGGACAGGGAGAACTACTAAGCAGTACTTC | CASRGTGRTTKQYF
TRBJ2-2 | TRBD2 | TRBV7-9 | - | TGTGCCAGCAGCTTAGGCGGGGGGGCTTCCGGGGAGCTGTTTTTT | CASSLGGGASGELFF
TRBJ2-1 | TRBD1 | TRBV6-1 | - | TGTGCCAGCAGTGGGGGACAGTTCTCCTACAATGAGCAGTTCTTC | CASSGGQFSYNEQFF
TRBJ2-1 | TRBD1 | TRBV5-3 | - | TGTGCCAAGGGAACAGGGGGCGGTGAGAATGAGCAGTTCTTC | CAKGTGGGENEQFF
TRBJ1-1 | - | TRBV4-1 | - | TGCGCCAGCAGCGCCCGGGACACCTTGAACACTGAAGCTTTCTTT | CASSARDTLNTEAFF
TRBJ1-3 | - | TRBV6-5 | - | TGTGCCAGCAGCGCAGGGGCGAGCTCTGGAAACACCATATATTTT | CASSAGASSGNTIYF
TRBJ1-4 | TRBD1 | TRBV5-4 | - | TGTGCCAGCAGCCCGAGGACAGGGGCCATTGAAAAACTGTTTTTT | CASSPRTGAIEKLFF
TRBJ2-1 | - | TRBV30 | - | TGTGCCTGGAGTCGACAGCCCGGCAATGAGCAGTTCTTC | CAWSRQPGNEQFF
TRBJ1-4 | - | TRBV5-1 | - | TGCGCCAGCAGCTTGGCCTCCCAGGCCAATGAAAAACTGTTTTTT | CASSLASQANEKLFF
TRBJ1-5 | TRBD1 | TRBV2 | - | TGTGCCAGCAGGGGACAGGGTGAACTTAGCAATCAGCCCCAGCATTTT | CASRGQGELSNQPQHF
TRBJ1-6 | - | TRBV9 | - | TGTGCCAGTCAGGGTTTGGCTAATTCACCCCTCCACTTT | CASQGLANSPLHF
TRBJ2-1 | TRBD1 | TRBV7-6 | - | TGTGCCAGCAGCCCAGACAGGGGGCTGCGCAATGAGCAGTTCTTC | CASSPDRGLRNEQFF
TRBJ2-3 | TRBD2 | TRBV7-9 | - | TGTTCCAGCGGTCTAGCGGGGGCAGGGGATACGCAGTATTTT | CSSGLAGAGDTQYF
TRBJ1-6 | TRBD1 | TRBV5-1 | - | TGCGCCAGCAGCGAGGGACAGACTTATTCACCCCTCCACTTT | CASSEGQTYSPLHF
TRBJ2-2 | TRBD1 | TRBV7-8 | - | TGTGCCAGCAGCTTAGAGGGGACAGGGTTTGGAGGGGAGCTGTTTTTT | CASSLEGTGFGGELFF
TRBJ2-5 | TRBD2 | TRBV5-8 | - | TGTGCCAGCAGCATAAGCGGGGGGGCCTTCGAGACCCAGTACTTC | CASSISGGAFETQYF
TRBJ2-1 | TRBD2 | TRBV7-9 | many | TGTGCCAGCAGCGTCGTAGCGGGGGAGCAGTTCTTC | CASSVVAGEQFF
TRBJ2-7 | - | TRBV4-3 | few | TGCGCCAGCAGCCAAAATCCCCCACAGGGCGGCTCCTACGAGCAGTACTTC | CASSQNPPQGGSYEQYF
TRBJ2-3 | - | TRBV18 | - | TGTGCCAGCTCACCACCGGCTTCGCGCACAGATACGCAGTATTTT | CASSPPASRTDTQYF
TRBJ1-4 | TRBD1 | TRBV15 | - | TGTGCCACCAGCGCAGGACAGGGGCCAACTAATGAAAAACTGTTTTTT | CATSAGQGPTNEKLFF
TRBJ2-2 | TRBD2 | TRBV7-3 | - | TGTGCCAGCAGCTCGAAGGGACTAGCGGTGACACCTAACACCGGGGAGCTGTTTTTT | CASSSKGLAVTPNTGELFF
TRBJ1-1 | - | TRBV27 | - | TGTGCCAGCAGTTTATTGAGCGGGGGGGGGACTGAAGCTTTCTTT | CASSLLSGGGTEAFF
TRBJ1-2 | - | TRBV25-1 | - | TGTGCCAGCAGTGAACAGGATGGCTACACCTTC | CASSEQDGYTF
TRBJ2-5 | TRBD1 | TRBV19 | - | TGTGCCAGTAGTATCTCTGCCGGGACAGGGGTCCAAGAGACCCAGTACTTC | CASSISAGTGVQETQYF
TRBJ2-7 | - | TRBV6-1 | - | TGTGCCAGCAGTGTTGGCGGGGCAACCTACGAGCAGTACTTC | CASSVGGATYEQYF
TRBJ2-6 | TRBD1 | TRBV15 | - | TGTGCCACCAGCAGGGGGACAGTCAATGGGGCCAACGTCCTGACTTTC | CATSRGTVNGANVLTF
TRBJ1-6 | - | TRBV15 | - | TGTGCCACCAGCAGAGACCTACAGATTCGACCCCTCCACTTT | CATSRDLQIRPLHF
TRBJ2-1 | - | TRBV6-6 | - | TGTGCCAGCCAGGACTCTCTTGAGCAGTTCTTC | CASQDSLEQFF
TRBJ2-1 | - | TRBV4-3 | once | TGCGCCAGCAGTCCAGGGGGGAATGAGCAGTTCTTC | CASSPGGNEQFF
TRBJ2-7 | TRBD1 | TRBV28 | once | TGTGCCAGCGGCGGACCGGGACAGGGGAGCGAGCAGTACTTC | CASGGPGQGSEQYF
TRBJ2-4 | TRBD1 | TRBV18 | - | TGTGCCAGCTCCCAGGACAGGGGTAATGACATTCAGTACTTC | CASSQDRGNDIQYF
TRBJ2-7 | - | TRBV7-2 | - | TGTGCCAGCAGTTCCTACCTAAACTCCTACGAGCAGTACTTC | CASSSYLNSYEQYF
TRBJ1-6 | - | TRBV2 | few | TGTGCCGGAGTGGCACGGCCGAATTCACCCCTCCACTTT | CAGVARPNSPLHF
TRBJ2-7 | - | TRBV6-5 | - | TGTGCCAGCAGTTACAGTTCCCTACGTGCCGAGCAGTACTTC | CASSYSSLRAEQYF
TRBJ1-1 | TRBD1 | TRBV6-1 | few | TGTGCCAGCAGGGGGACAGGGAGGGACACTGAAGCTTTCTTT | CASRGTGRDTEAFF